Included here is one TCR beta chain sequence, with context. In Seattle, patients joined the study during active infection and were tracked longitudinally. CDR1 LNHDA and CDR2 SQIVND come from the germline V gene (reference sequence). Trimming cost V 4 bases and J 4 bases; bases outside gene matches: 5. CDR3 length equals 14 residues. This sample is drawn from a study of blood T cell repertoires in COVID-19. Study in general: Samples came from the United States, Italy and Spain, spanning acute and convalescent COVID-19.

Measured with immunoSEQ multiplex PCR; TCRdb has only the in-frame clones, and not every one. The data show approximately 180,000 clones, with 85% to 90% seen just once and 9.5% to 15% held by the top ten. This chain connects TRBV19 to TRBJ2-7; 9 bases align to TRBD2. Sequencing was done on a sample of peripheral blood. The sequence derives from a woman in her 70s with COVID-19, enrolled during active disease. CDR3 sequence reads: CASSRSGRTYEQYF. The DNA of the CDR3 is TGTGCCAGTAGTAGGAGCGGGAGGACTTACGAGCAGTACTTC.